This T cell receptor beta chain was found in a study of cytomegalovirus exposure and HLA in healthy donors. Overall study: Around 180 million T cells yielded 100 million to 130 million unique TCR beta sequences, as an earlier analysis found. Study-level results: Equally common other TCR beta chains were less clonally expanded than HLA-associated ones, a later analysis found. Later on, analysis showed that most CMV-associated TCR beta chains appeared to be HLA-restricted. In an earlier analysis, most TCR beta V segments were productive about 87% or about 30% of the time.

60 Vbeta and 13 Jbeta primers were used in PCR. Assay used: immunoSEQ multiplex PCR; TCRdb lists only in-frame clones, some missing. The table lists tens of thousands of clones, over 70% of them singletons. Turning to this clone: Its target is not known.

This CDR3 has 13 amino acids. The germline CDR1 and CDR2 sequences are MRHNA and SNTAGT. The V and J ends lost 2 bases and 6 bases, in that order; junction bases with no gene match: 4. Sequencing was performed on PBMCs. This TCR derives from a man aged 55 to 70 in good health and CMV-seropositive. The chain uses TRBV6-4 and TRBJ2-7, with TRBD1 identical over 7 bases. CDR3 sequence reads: CASSDSSGGEQYF. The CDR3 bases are TGTGCCAGCAGTGACAGCTCAGGGGGCGAGCAGTACTTC.